A single sample gave rise to the 3 T cell receptor beta chains below, sequenced in a study of T-cell memory formation after mild COVID-19. TCRdb fed the 5' RACE reads into MiXCR, producing one record per CDR3 protein. The repertoire consists of 100,000 to 150,000 distinct CDR3 sequences, with about 6.5% occurring once and the leading ten covering 2% to 2.5%. Sequences were obtained from PBMCs or a T cell subset sorted from them (not recorded which). These receptors all stem from an adult woman who had mild COVID-19 (a few samples of this study predate the infection). Cell type and time point are not known.

This clonotype was recorded many times. The V gene is TRBV24-1, the J gene TRBJ1-1; a possible D gene is TRBD1 (6 bases). Germline V lookup: CDR1 KGHDR, CDR2 SFDVKD. The CDR3 loop spans 13 amino acids. The V gene lost 6 bases and the J gene lost 2 bases, with 9 bases spanning the gap. CDR3 sequence reads: CATSTGPNTEAFF. CDR3 coding DNA: TGTGCCACCAGTACAGGGCCAAACACTGAAGCTTTCTTT.

The rearrangement uses TRBV30 and TRBJ2-3; 9 bases agree with TRBD1. With 5 bases clipped from V and 1 base from J, the junction kept 4 bases outside the gene matches. This CDR3 comprises 14 residues. Looked up from germline, CDR1 is GTSNPN and CDR2 is SVGIG (reference sequence). This CDR3 is CAWEDRGRTDTQYF. The DNA of the CDR3 is TGTGCCTGGGAGGACAGGGGTCGCACAGATACGCAGTATTTT.

The gene calls are TRBV20-1 and TRBJ1-2; D call uncertain. V lost 0 bases, J lost 4 bases, and 9 bases lay in between. Germline CDR1 is DFQATT and CDR2 is SNEGSKA (reference sequence). The CDR3 sequence is 13 residues long. Here the CDR3 reads CSAREEDGYGYTF. CDR3 in DNA: TGCAGTGCTAGAGAAGAGGACGGCTATGGCTACACCTTC.